This entry describes one T cell receptor beta chain. This clonotype was recorded once. Its antigen remains unidentified. No much larger clone is present one base from it, and per-base qualities are unavailable. A single read offers scant evidence. The sample comes from a study of blood T cells in healthy people across ages (dated by TCRdb to the mid-2010s). The study in broad terms: Template switching captured roughly one uniquely barcoded TCR beta cDNA molecule per two T cells in model experiments. Using deep sequencing normalized with unique cDNA molecular identifiers, the study measured how TCR beta repertoire diversity changes with age. The donors were divided into four age groups: young (average around 17 years), middle-aged (approximately 39), aged (about 60) and long-lived (82). To avoid experimental bias, donors of different ages were spread randomly across the sequencing lanes. The study analyzed two additional independent replicas of 1 million unique cDNA reads from the same blood draw for two donors, one aged 18 to 30 and one aged 80 or older.

Donors were roughly 40 systemically healthy Caucasian individuals from Russia aged about 6 to 100 years. Each donor gave 8 to 10 milliliters of peripheral blood, drawn into EDTA-treated Vacutainer tubes. Ficoll-Paque density-gradient centrifugation was used to isolate PBMCs, with at least 7 million per sample. Total RNA was extracted from PBMCs with Trizol reagent, with at least 5.5 micrograms obtained per sample. Naive CD45RAhigh/CD27high T cell percentages were measured by flow cytometry on a PBMC aliquot from every donor. What the research found in general, with its limitations: There was a strong correlation between observed TCR beta diversity and the percentage of naive T cells measured by flow cytometry. As age increased, observed TCR beta diversity per million T cells dropped in a roughly linear way, and a significant reduction was already evident by age about 40. Estimates of total diversity based on one million sequenced T cells were regarded as lower bounds and as underestimates. Compared with the aged group, the long-lived group had more naive CD4+ T cells, fewer expanded clones and increased TCR diversity, suggesting age selection. Bulk unsorted PBMC profiling prevented conclusive comparison of naive and antigen-experienced compartments. Because donor CMV infection status was unknown, age-related changes in expanded clonotypes were potentially confounded.

Library preparation used 5' RACE. Instrument on record: Illumina HiSeq 2500. The second PCR ran for about 6 to 12 cycles and used a J-beta primer mix along with a sample-barcoded 5' primer. A template-switch 5' adaptor carrying 12 random nucleotides introduced a unique molecular identifier onto each TCR beta cDNA molecule. At least 3 million CDR3-containing paired-end reads were obtained from each sample. First-strand cDNA synthesis was performed from all RNA using the Mint cDNA synthesis kit, with priming by a TRBC-specific oligonucleotide. Following uracil-DNA glycosylase treatment, a first 18-cycle PCR with universal primers M1SS and BC2_uni_R was performed on all cDNA. The original methods were these. Each sample was normalized by randomly selecting 1 million high-quality reads, each carrying a distinct molecular identifier. Instead of being binned into consensus sequences, reads with shared molecular identifiers were discarded. MiTCR, with a Q25 quality threshold and the strictest error-elimination algorithm, was used for CDR3 identification, clonotype clustering and error correction. A nonparametric unseen species model with Euler transformation was used to estimate a lower bound on total TCR beta diversity. The public sequencing data were trimmed at Q25 with fastp and processed into clonotypes with MiXCR by TCRdb, which kept only in-frame beta chains. A single entry per CDR3 protein holds the most common genes and DNA from its merged rows. Clone size and V and J calls follow TCRdb, not the original study. In all, the sample holds 600,000 to 800,000 distinct CDR3 sequences, and approximately 21% of those were seen once. The top ten hold about 3.6% of the sample.

What was sequenced was blood. The clonotype comes from a man in his 70s in good health.

The DNA sequence reads TGTGCCAGCAGTCTACTCGGGACTAGGAGGTCTGATACGCAGTATTTT. Translated, it reads CASSLLGTRRSDTQYF. The rearrangement combines TRBV6-5 with TRBJ2-3, with 8 bases matching TRBD2. V has 5 bases trimmed and J has 6 bases trimmed; junction bases matching no gene number 13. Via the germline V gene, CDR1 is MNHEY and CDR2 SVGAGI. The CDR3 numbers 16 residues from cysteine through phenylalanine. Of all the DNA, just the CDR3 is kept, 48 bases in frame from base 1.